Each of the 26 T cell receptor beta chains below was sequenced from the same sample in a study of OX40 agonist ivuxolimab in advanced cancers. Library construction relied on the immunoSEQ multiplex PCR assay. The clones in this table, taken by TCRdb from immuneACCESS, are in-frame only. Not every clone is retained; where verified, under half of the shortfall comes from an unresolved V gene, and the cause of the rest is unknown. The sample table lists roughly 65,000 clones, 90% of them with a count of one. The ten largest account for 10% of the sample. The sequencing used CD4+ or CD8+ T cells sorted from blood, collected in a trial of the OX40 agonist ivuxolimab. The receptors were sampled from an adult with an advanced solid tumor such as melanoma, head and neck, liver or kidney cancer.

The rearrangement uses TRBV7-9 and TRBJ2-1; possible D gene TRBD2, 6 bases. Per germline, CDR1 SEHNR and CDR2 FQNEAQ (reference sequence). The CDR3 covers 14 residues. Trimming took off 1 base at V and 6 bases at J, with 10 bases between the two ends. CDR3 sequence reads: CASSLELALNEQFF. The CDR3 region has the DNA TGTGCCAGCAGCTTAGAGCTAGCGCTCAATGAGCAGTTCTTC.

The V and J genes are TRBV7-2 and TRBJ1-4; TRBD1 matches 9 bases. V shed 4 bases, J shed 3 bases, and the junction held 3 bases outside the gene matches. The length of the CDR3 is 15 residues. The germline V gene encodes CDR1 SGHTA and CDR2 FQGNSA. In nucleotides, the CDR3 is TGTGCCAGCAGCTCCGGACAGGGGTCTAATGAAAAACTGTTTTTT. It specifies CASSSGQGSNEKLFF. The complete variable domain, with remaining parts taken from reference TRBV7-2 and TRBJ1-4, reads GAGVSQSPSNKVTEKGKDVELRCDPISGHTALYWYRQSLGQGLEFLIYFQGNSAPDKSGLPSDRFSAERTGGSVSTLTIQRTQQEDSAVYLCASSSGQGSNEKLFFGSGTQLSVL.

V usage is TRBV5-6 and J usage is TRBJ1-2, with TRBD1 as a possible D gene (6 bases). The germline gives CDR1 SGHDT, CDR2 YYEEEE. This CDR3 has 14 residues. V was clipped by 0 bases and J by 4 bases, with 10 bases between them. The DNA of the CDR3 is TGTGCCAGCAGCTTGGCCGACAGGACCTATGGCTACACCTTC. Protein: CASSLADRTYGYTF.

The CDR3 DNA reads TGTGCCAGCAGTTCCACAGGGGCGCGCGGCTACACCTTC. Protein: CASSSTGARGYTF. This chain joins TRBV28 and TRBJ1-2; 7 bases agree with TRBD1. Germline lookup yields CDR1 MDHEN and CDR2 SYDVKM. The length of the CDR3 is 13 residues. The junction had 7 bases not matched to a gene; V was cut back by 4 bases and J by 8 bases.

The chain joins TRBV2 to TRBJ1-4; D is perhaps TRBD1 (5 bases). Trimming cost V 7 bases and J 0 bases, with 9 bases left between them. The CDR3 loop spans 14 amino acids. CDR1 is SNHLY, CDR2 FYNNEI, per germline. The CDR3 DNA follows: TGTGCCAGCAACAGACAGACAACTAATGAAAAACTGTTTTTT. Protein: CASNRQTTNEKLFF.

The rearrangement joins TRBV28 to TRBJ1-4; a possible D gene is TRBD1 (6 bases). CDR1 MDHEN and CDR2 SYDVKM come from the germline V gene. V dropped 5 bases and J dropped 15 bases, with 16 bases sitting between them. This CDR3 has 12 residues. In DNA, the CDR3 is TGTGCCAGCAGTCTCATCGACCAGGGGATGTTTTTT. Its translation: CASSLIDQGMFF.

The chain is built from TRBV7-2 and TRBJ2-3, with 8 positions matching TRBD1. Germline-derived CDR1 and CDR2 are SGHTA and FQGNSA. Germline trimming cut 4 bases from V and 3 bases from J; bases unmatched to any gene: 9. The CDR3 is made up of 16 amino acids. CDR3 sequence reads: CASSSKDRGRTDTQYF. CDR3 nucleotide sequence: TGTGCCAGCAGCTCTAAAGACAGGGGAAGGACAGATACGCAGTATTTT.

V gene TRBV15 combines with J gene TRBJ1-5; D unresolved. There are 15 residues in the CDR3. Germline loops: CDR1 LNHNV, CDR2 YYDKDF (reference sequence). The V and J ends lost 3 bases and 1 base respectively, with 10 bases between them. The CDR3 reads CATSRGRESNQPQHF. The CDR3 region has the DNA TGTGCCACCAGCAGGGGTCGGGAAAGCAATCAGCCCCAGCATTTT. Filled out from reference TRBV15 and TRBJ1-5, the complete variable domain reads DAMVIQNPRYQVTQFGKPVTLSCSQTLNHNVMYWYQQKSSQAPKLLFHYYDKDFNNEADTPDNFQSRRPNTSFCFLDIRSPGLGDTAMYLCATSRGRESNQPQHFGDGTRLSIL.

The rearrangement joins TRBV6-6 to TRBJ1-3; a weak D match, TRBD1 (6 bases). Looked up from germline, CDR1 is MNHNY and CDR2 is SVGAGI (reference sequence). The CDR3 extends over 15 amino acids. V shed 7 bases and J shed 7 bases, with 20 bases lying between them. CDR3 sequence reads: CASIDSGQTRNTIYF. The CDR3 coding sequence is TGTGCCAGCATTGACTCAGGACAGACACGCAACACCATATATTTT.

The chain combines TRBV7-3 with TRBJ2-1; 7 nucleotides match TRBD2. Germline V gene sequence: CDR1 SGHTA, CDR2 FQGTGA. The CDR3 is 15 residues long. The J segment lost 3 bases and the V segment lost 0 bases, leaving 2 bases of the junction unmatched. The CDR3 is CASSLTLADYNEQFF. The CDR3 nucleotides are TGTGCCAGCAGCTTAACCCTAGCGGACTACAATGAGCAGTTCTTC.

The V call is TRBV19, the J call TRBJ1-5; 9 bases line up with TRBD1. The CDR3 covers 14 residues. The V segment lost 4 bases and the J segment 7 bases; nucleotides outside the gene matches: 5. Looked up from germline, CDR1 is LNHDA and CDR2 is SQIVND (reference sequence). The DNA of the CDR3 is TGTGCCAGTAGTAGAAGACAGGGGGAACAGCCCCAGCATTTT. It encodes CASSRRQGEQPQHF.

J is TRBJ2-7 and V is TRBV7-2; 7 bases map to TRBD2. Germline V gene data show CDR1 as SGHTA and CDR2 as FQGNSA. This CDR3 has 15 amino acids. V shed 5 bases and J 2 bases; nucleotides not matched to a gene: 9. The DNA for the CDR3 is TGTGCCAGCAGCCTGGGAGGGGAGGCGGCCTACGAGCAGTACTTC. Protein product: CASSLGGEAAYEQYF.

The rearrangement uses TRBV7-3 and TRBJ2-3; D possibly uses TRBD1 or TRBD2 (5 bases each). Trimming shortened V by 4 bases and J by 4 bases, and 18 bases separated the two germline ends. CDR1 and CDR2 (germline): SGHTA, FQGTGA. This CDR3 is built from 16 residues. The CDR3 bases are TGTGCCAGCAGCTCTGGAGCCACGAGAGGGGCAGATACGCAGTATTTT. Translating gives CASSSGATRGADTQYF.

J is TRBJ1-2 and V is TRBV19, with D possibly TRBD1 on 6 matching bases. Per the germline V gene, CDR1 is LNHDA and CDR2 is SQIVND (reference sequence). The CDR3 contains 13 residues. The V end lost 7 bases, the J end lost 3 bases, and 12 bases lay between the germline ends. CDR3: CASNREGDYGYTF. The CDR3 DNA is TGTGCCAGTAACCGGGAGGGGGACTATGGCTACACCTTC.

The J gene is TRBJ2-1, the V gene TRBV7-9; D ambiguous. Germline values: CDR1 SEHNR, CDR2 FQNEAQ (reference sequence). The CDR3 contains 15 residues. V was cut by 6 bases and J by 0 bases, with 12 bases left in between. DNA for the CDR3: TGTGCCAGCAGATCGGACGGAAGCTCCTACAATGAGCAGTTCTTC. Amino acid sequence: CASRSDGSSYNEQFF.

This clone was counted a single time. The chain joins TRBV19 to TRBJ2-1; 12 bases are shared with TRBD1. The J segment lost 0 bases and the V segment lost 6 bases, leaving 9 bases of the junction unmatched. This CDR3 has 18 residues. The germline CDR1 and CDR2 sequences are LNHDA and SQIVND (reference sequence). CDR3 sequence reads: CASRGTGGGLSSYNEQFF. The CDR3 bases are TGTGCCAGTAGAGGGACAGGGGGCGGCCTCAGCTCCTACAATGAGCAGTTCTTC.

J is TRBJ2-3 and V is TRBV11-1, with D perhaps given as TRBD1 or TRBD2 (5 bases each). Trimming removed 5 bases from V and 3 bases from J, with 15 bases in between. The germline CDR1 and CDR2 sequences are SGHAT and FQDESV (reference sequence). The CDR3 consists of 15 residues. CDR3 in amino acids: CASSRGVGGTDTQYF. The CDR3 bases are TGTGCCAGCAGCCGAGGGGTAGGAGGAACAGATACGCAGTATTTT.

The chain joins TRBV18 to TRBJ1-1, with a tentative D call TRBD1 (6 bases). The CDR3 loop spans 15 amino acids. The V and J ends lost 3 bases and 1 base respectively, with 12 bases between them. Germline V gene lookup returns CDR1 KGHSH and CDR2 LQKENI. The CDR3 DNA sequence: TGTGCCAGCTCACCCGACAGGTTGAAGAACACTGAAGCTTTCTTT. Amino acid sequence: CASSPDRLKNTEAFF.

This clone came up a few times. The chain is built from TRBV10-3 and TRBJ2-5; tentative D call: TRBD1 (8 bases). There are 15 residues in the CDR3. Per germline, CDR1 ENHRY and CDR2 SYGVKD. V dropped 10 bases and J dropped 2 bases, with 20 bases sitting between them. CDR3 in amino acids: CATMGYRGGQETQYF. CDR3 coding DNA: TGTGCCACAATGGGGTACAGGGGGGGTCAAGAGACCCAGTACTTC.

This rearrangement joins TRBV7-2 to TRBJ1-5; unclear D gene. The V gene's germline CDR1 is SGHTA and CDR2 FQGNSA. Trimming left V 3 bases short and J 4 bases short, with 4 bases between. This CDR3 contains 12 residues. CDR3: CASSFPNQPQHF. CDR3 in DNA: TGTGCCAGCAGCTTTCCGAATCAGCCCCAGCATTTT. The full variable domain, its missing parts supplied by reference TRBV7-2 and TRBJ1-5, is GAGVSQSPSNKVTEKGKDVELRCDPISGHTALYWYRQSLGQGLEFLIYFQGNSAPDKSGLPSDRFSAERTGGSVSTLTIQRTQQEDSAVYLCASSFPNQPQHFGDGTRLSIL.

The CDR3 sequence: CASSLLVRSGNTIYF. The CDR3 DNA sequence: TGTGCCAGCAGTTTATTGGTCAGGTCTGGAAACACCATATATTTT. The V and J genes are TRBV28 and TRBJ1-3; D call uncertain. V lost 1 base to trimming and J lost 1 base, with 8 bases between them. The CDR3 totals 15 residues. Germline V gene sequence: CDR1 MDHEN, CDR2 SYDVKM.

The rearrangement joins TRBV7-3 to TRBJ2-5, with TRBD1 as a possible D gene (6 bases). The CDR3 sequence is 13 residues long. CDR1 and CDR2 from the germline V gene are SGHTA and FQGTGA. Trimming left V 3 bases short and J 2 bases short, with 7 bases between. The CDR3 DNA follows: TGTGCCAGCAGCTTCGACAGGCAAGAGACCCAGTACTTC. The encoded protein is CASSFDRQETQYF.

The rearrangement joins TRBV7-3 to TRBJ2-5, with D uncertain. The germline V gene has CDR1 SGHTA and CDR2 FQGTGA. This CDR3 is built from 11 residues. The germline V and J ends were trimmed by 3 bases and 5 bases, with 4 bases remaining between them. The CDR3, as DNA: TGTGCCAGCAGCTTTAGGGAGACCCAGTACTTC. Translated, it gives CASSFRETQYF.

The table lists this clone with a count of one. The chain recombines TRBV5-1 with TRBJ2-1; TRBD1 matches 8 bases. V shed 0 bases and J 7 bases; nucleotides not matched to a gene: 9. This CDR3 contains 16 residues. From germline, CDR1 is SGHRS and CDR2 YFSETQ. The CDR3, as DNA: TGCGCCAGCAGCTTGGCCGTAGGACAGGGTTCTAATGAGCAGTTCTTC. Its protein product is CASSLAVGQGSNEQFF.

The chain employs TRBV11-3 and TRBJ2-7; tentatively, D is TRBD1 (6 bases). Germline V gene lookup returns CDR1 SGHNT and CDR2 YENEEA. CDR3 length: 14 residues. V was cut by 5 bases and J by 3 bases, with 14 bases left in between. The CDR3 region is CASSATGIDYEQYF. The CDR3 DNA reads TGTGCCAGCAGCGCCACAGGGATAGACTACGAGCAGTACTTC. Filled out from reference TRBV11-3 and TRBJ2-7, the complete variable domain reads EAGVVQSPRYKIIEKKQPVAFWCNPISGHNTLYWYLQNLGQGPELLIRYENEEAVDDSQLPKDRFSAERLKGVDSTLKIQPAELGDSAVYLCASSATGIDYEQYFGPGTRLTVT.

The rearrangement uses TRBV28 and TRBJ1-5; D remains unclear. This CDR3 has 14 residues. Germline CDR1 and CDR2: MDHEN and SYDVKM. V lost 3 bases, J lost 4 bases, and 10 bases lay in between. The CDR3 coding sequence is TGTGCCAGCAGTTTGTGGACGGTAAATCAGCCCCAGCATTTT. Encoded protein: CASSLWTVNQPQHF. The entire variable domain, with the rest obtained from reference TRBV28 and TRBJ1-5, is as follows: DVKVTQSSRYLVKRTGEKVFLECVQDMDHENMFWYRQDPGLGLRLIYFSYDVKMKEKGDIPEGYSVSREKKERFSLILESASTNQTSMYLCASSLWTVNQPQHFGDGTRLSIL.